The entry below describes one TCR beta chain. Here immunoSEQ multiplex PCR was the method, and the copy in TCRdb shows in-frame clones only, minus some. The sample includes approximately 240,000 clones, around nine tenths seen only once; the top ten take 2.1%. The sample originates from a study of blood T cell repertoires in COVID-19. V was shortened by 4 bases and J by 0 bases, with 20 bases between the two germline ends. The CDR3 is 18 residues long. CDR1 and CDR2 (germline): SGHRS, YFSETQ. The sequence came from a woman in her 40s who had recovered from COVID-19. The chain is built from TRBV5-1 and TRBJ2-1, with a weak D call TRBD2 (6 bases). The source material was peripheral blood. CDR3 sequence reads: CASSRRSGVPSSYNEQFF. The CDR3 nucleotides are TGCGCCAGCAGCCGCCGATCGGGGGTGCCTAGCTCCTACAATGAGCAGTTCTTC. Variable domain in full (rest from reference TRBV5-1 and TRBJ2-1): KAGVTQTPRYLIKTRGQQVTLSCSPISGHRSVSWYQQTPGQGLQFLFEYFSETQRNKGNFPGRFSGRQFSNSRSEMNVSTLELGDSALYLCASSRRSGVPSSYNEQFFGPGTRLTVL.